This T cell receptor beta chain is drawn from a study of monozygotic twins with inflammatory bowel disease. Per TCR library, 3,000 to 4,000 ng of total RNA was used. Reanalyzing the 5' RACE reads, TCRdb keeps one entry per CDR3 protein, without DNA. Listed are around 410,000 distinct CDR3 sequences; around 2.5% falls within the top ten. The CDR3 loop spans 14 amino acids. On this clonotype: Antigen specificity is unknown.

Overall study findings and caveats: Versus healthy twins, IBD patients showed fewer clonotypes shared with others, especially with disease activity.

The TCR sequence derives from a human donor with ulcerative colitis or Crohn's disease, or a healthy co-twin of an affected twin (not recorded which). The specimen was blood. The chain is built from TRBV12-3 or TRBV12-4 and TRBJ2-5; TCRdb's D call, TRBD1, is unchecked because there is no DNA. CDR3 sequence reads: CASSLGGAGETQYF.